This is a list of T cell receptor beta chains from one sample in a study of T cell changes during pregnancy in multiple sclerosis. The table came from immunoSEQ multiplex PCR; TCRdb's copy has only in-frame clones and leaves some out. The sample lists approximately 59,000 clones; around nine tenths were seen once. Specimen: peripheral blood, collected in the third trimester of pregnancy. These receptors were obtained from a female donor in good health, enrolled as a control in a pregnancy study. CDR3s include the opening cysteine and the closing phenylalanine or tryptophan. D genes are given only for firm matches. Some rows mark clone size as missing; the rest say once, few, many or name a class of expanded clone.

abundance	d_gene	v_gene	j_gene	CDR3aa	CDR3nt
NA	NA	TRBV11-2	TRBJ2-7	CASSPALHLGEQYF	TGTGCCAGCAGCCCCGCATTGCACCTAGGAGAGCAGTACTTC
NA	NA	TRBV2	TRBJ1-5	CASTGPNQPQHF	TGTGCCAGCACAGGGCCGAATCAGCCCCAGCATTTT
NA	NA	TRBV5-5	TRBJ2-7	CASSLEQRTTYEQYF	TGTGCCAGCAGCTTGGAGCAGAGGACAACCTACGAGCAGTACTTC
few	TRBD1	TRBV18	TRBJ1-6	CASSSQGAGSPLHF	TGTGCCAGCTCATCACAGGGGGCAGGTTCACCCCTCCACTTT
NA	TRBD1	TRBV19	TRBJ1-1	CASSMGQVVGVGTEAFF	TGTGCCAGTAGTATGGGACAGGTCGTGGGAGTCGGCACTGAAGCTTTCTTT
NA	NA	TRBV7-9	TRBJ1-1	CASSFYQGMNTEAFF	TGTGCCAGCAGCTTCTATCAGGGGATGAACACTGAAGCTTTCTTT
NA	NA	TRBV28	TRBJ2-3	CASTLTDTQYF	TGTGCCAGCACCCTCACAGATACGCAGTATTTT
NA	NA	TRBV28	TRBJ1-5	CASQTEPLNQPQHF	TGTGCCAGCCAGACAGAGCCCCTAAATCAGCCCCAGCATTTT
few	TRBD1	TRBV28	TRBJ1-2	CASSLGRDSQINYGYTF	TGTGCCAGCAGTTTGGGTCGGGACAGCCAAATTAACTATGGCTACACCTTC
NA	NA	TRBV7-9	TRBJ1-4	CASSLMLEKTGEKLFF	TGTGCCAGCAGCTTAATGTTGGAAAAGACAGGAGAAAAACTGTTTTTT
NA	TRBD1	TRBV7-3	TRBJ2-1	CASSSGQGAGNEQFF	TGTGCCAGCAGCTCTGGACAGGGGGCGGGAAATGAGCAGTTCTTC
NA	NA	TRBV5-1	TRBJ2-1	CASSLAPRDYDEQFF	TGCGCCAGCAGCTTGGCCCCCCGGGATTACGATGAGCAGTTCTTC
NA	NA	TRBV30	TRBJ2-1	CAWVSGVNEQFF	TGTGCCTGGGTTTCGGGGGTTAATGAGCAGTTCTTC
NA	TRBD1	TRBV29-1	TRBJ1-2	CSAGGGPYGYTF	TGCAGCGCGGGAGGGGGCCCGTATGGCTACACCTTC
NA	TRBD1	TRBV5-1	TRBJ2-7	CASSMTGVGYEQYF	TGCGCCAGCAGCATGACAGGGGTAGGCTACGAGCAGTACTTC
once	TRBD1	TRBV7-8	TRBJ2-1	CASSSLDRGRDNEQFF	TGTGCCAGCAGCTCCCTCGACAGGGGCCGAGACAATGAGCAGTTCTTC
NA	NA	TRBV10-3	TRBJ1-1	CAIRDSPNTEAFF	TGTGCCATCAGGGACAGCCCGAACACTGAAGCTTTCTTT
NA	NA	TRBV15	TRBJ1-2	CATTEGSPIRGYTF	TGTGCCACAACGGAGGGGTCTCCTATTCGAGGCTACACCTTC
once	TRBD2	TRBV7-2	TRBJ2-1	CASSLELPTSGYNEQFF	TGTGCCAGCAGCTTAGAGCTTCCGACTAGCGGTTACAATGAGCAGTTCTTC
NA	NA	TRBV6-5	TRBJ1-1	CASSQTGGVTEAFF	TGTGCCAGCAGCCAGACAGGTGGTGTCACTGAAGCTTTCTTT
NA	NA	TRBV6-1	TRBJ1-1	CASSVGKRGGPEAFF	TGTGCCAGCAGTGTCGGAAAGAGAGGGGGACCTGAAGCTTTCTTT
NA	NA	TRBV13	TRBJ1-2	CASSPTAPGGYTF	TGTGCCAGCAGCCCGACCGCTCCGGGTGGCTACACCTTC
NA	NA	TRBV2	TRBJ1-1	CASSEGLRLAFF	TGTGCCAGCAGTGAAGGGTTGCGGTTGGCTTTCTTT
NA	NA	TRBV7-9	TRBJ1-2	CASSLGAADYGYTF	TGTGCCAGCAGCTTAGGAGCGGCAGACTATGGCTACACCTTC
NA	TRBD1	TRBV7-9	TRBJ2-7	CASSLAPDSQGAYEQYF	TGTGCCAGCAGCTTAGCCCCCGACTCTCAGGGGGCCTACGAGCAGTACTTC
NA	TRBD1	TRBV12-5	TRBJ2-1	CASGSSGTALYNEQFF	TGTGCTAGTGGTTCCTCCGGGACAGCACTTTACAATGAGCAGTTCTTC
NA	TRBD1	TRBV4-1	TRBJ2-3	CASSQGPGQGGADTQYF	TGCGCCAGCAGCCAAGGACCCGGACAGGGGGGCGCGGATACGCAGTATTTT
NA	TRBD1	TRBV5-4	TRBJ1-2	CASSPTGTGHGYTF	TGTGCCAGCAGCCCAACCGGGACAGGGCATGGCTACACCTTC